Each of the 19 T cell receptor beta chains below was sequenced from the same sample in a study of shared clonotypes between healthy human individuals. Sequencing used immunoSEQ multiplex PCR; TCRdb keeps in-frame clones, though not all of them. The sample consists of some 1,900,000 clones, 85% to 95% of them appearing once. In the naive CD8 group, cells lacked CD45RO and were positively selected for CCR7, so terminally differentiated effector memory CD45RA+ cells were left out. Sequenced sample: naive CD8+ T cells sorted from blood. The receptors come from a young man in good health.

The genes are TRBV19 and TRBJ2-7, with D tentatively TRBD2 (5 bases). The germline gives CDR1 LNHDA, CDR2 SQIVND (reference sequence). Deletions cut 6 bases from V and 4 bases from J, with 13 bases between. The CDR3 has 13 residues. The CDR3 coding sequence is TGTGCCAGTAGCATCTCTCGGGGTTACGAGCAGTACTTC. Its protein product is CASSISRGYEQYF. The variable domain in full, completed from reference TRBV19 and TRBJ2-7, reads DGGITQSPKYLFRKEGQNVTLSCEQNLNHDAMYWYRQDPGQGLRLIYYSQIVNDFQKGDIAEGYSVSREKKESFPLTVTSAQKNPTAFYLCASSISRGYEQYFGPGTRLTVT.

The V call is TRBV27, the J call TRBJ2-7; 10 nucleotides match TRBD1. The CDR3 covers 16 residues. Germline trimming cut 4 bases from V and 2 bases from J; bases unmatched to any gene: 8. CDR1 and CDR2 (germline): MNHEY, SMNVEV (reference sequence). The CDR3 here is CASSSYPGQGTYEQYF. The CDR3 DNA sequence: TGTGCCAGCAGTTCATACCCGGGACAGGGGACCTACGAGCAGTACTTC.

CDR3 amino acids: CASSLEQYNEQFF. CDR3 nucleotides: TGTGCCAGCAGCTTGGAACAGTACAATGAGCAGTTCTTC. The rearrangement uses TRBV5-6 and TRBJ2-1; D is unresolved. Germline assignment: CDR1 SGHDT and CDR2 YYEEEE. The CDR3 loop spans 13 amino acids. Trimming shortened V by 0 bases and J by 4 bases, and 5 bases separated the two germline ends.

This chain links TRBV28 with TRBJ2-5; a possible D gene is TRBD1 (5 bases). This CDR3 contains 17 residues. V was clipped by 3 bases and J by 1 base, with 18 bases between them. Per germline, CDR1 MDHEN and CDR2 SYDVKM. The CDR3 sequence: CASSLNPFLDTQETQYF. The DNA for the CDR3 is TGTGCCAGCAGTTTGAACCCCTTCCTGGACACCCAAGAGACCCAGTACTTC.

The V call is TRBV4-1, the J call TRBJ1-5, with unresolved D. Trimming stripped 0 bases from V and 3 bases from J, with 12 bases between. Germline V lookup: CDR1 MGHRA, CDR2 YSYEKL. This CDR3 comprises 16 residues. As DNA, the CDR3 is TGCGCCAGCAGCCAAGATCCCGGGAGTTCCAATCAGCCCCAGCATTTT. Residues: CASSQDPGSSNQPQHF.

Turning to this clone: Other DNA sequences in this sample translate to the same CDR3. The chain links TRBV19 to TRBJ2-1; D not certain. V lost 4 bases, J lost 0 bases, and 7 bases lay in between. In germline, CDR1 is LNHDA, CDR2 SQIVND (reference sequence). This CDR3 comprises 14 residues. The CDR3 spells CASSRTGSYNEQFF. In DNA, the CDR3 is TGTGCCAGTAGTAGGACGGGCTCCTACAATGAGCAGTTCTTC. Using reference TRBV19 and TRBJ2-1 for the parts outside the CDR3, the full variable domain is DGGITQSPKYLFRKEGQNVTLSCEQNLNHDAMYWYRQDPGQGLRLIYYSQIVNDFQKGDIAEGYSVSREKKESFPLTVTSAQKNPTAFYLCASSRTGSYNEQFFGPGTRLTVL.

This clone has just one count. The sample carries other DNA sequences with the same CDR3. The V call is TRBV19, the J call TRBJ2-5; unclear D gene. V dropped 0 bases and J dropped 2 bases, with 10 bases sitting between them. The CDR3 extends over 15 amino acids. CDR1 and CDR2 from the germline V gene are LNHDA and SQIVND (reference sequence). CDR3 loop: CASSIDREGQETQYF. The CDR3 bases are TGTGCCAGTAGTATAGATAGAGAAGGGCAAGAGACCCAGTACTTC. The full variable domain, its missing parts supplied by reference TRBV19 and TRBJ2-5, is DGGITQSPKYLFRKEGQNVTLSCEQNLNHDAMYWYRQDPGQGLRLIYYSQIVNDFQKGDIAEGYSVSREKKESFPLTVTSAQKNPTAFYLCASSIDREGQETQYFGPGTRLLVL.

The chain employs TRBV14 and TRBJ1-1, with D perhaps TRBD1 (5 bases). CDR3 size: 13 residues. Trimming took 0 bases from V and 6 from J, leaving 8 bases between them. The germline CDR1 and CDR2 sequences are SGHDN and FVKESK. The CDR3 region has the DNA TGTGCCAGCAGCCAAGACAGGGAAGCTGAAGCTTTCTTT. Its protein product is CASSQDREAEAFF.

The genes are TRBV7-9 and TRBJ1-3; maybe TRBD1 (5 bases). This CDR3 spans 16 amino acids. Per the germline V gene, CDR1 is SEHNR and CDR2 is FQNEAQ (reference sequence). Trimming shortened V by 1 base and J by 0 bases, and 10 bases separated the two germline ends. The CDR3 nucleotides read TGTGCCAGCAGCTTAGGGTTTGGGGGCTCTGGAAACACCATATATTTT. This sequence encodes CASSLGFGGSGNTIYF.

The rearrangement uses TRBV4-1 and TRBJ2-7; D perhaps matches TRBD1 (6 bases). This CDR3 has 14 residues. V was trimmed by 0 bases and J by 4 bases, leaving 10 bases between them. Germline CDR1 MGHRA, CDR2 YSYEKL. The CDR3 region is CASSQETGQYEQYF. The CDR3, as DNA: TGCGCCAGCAGCCAAGAAACAGGGCAATACGAGCAGTACTTC.

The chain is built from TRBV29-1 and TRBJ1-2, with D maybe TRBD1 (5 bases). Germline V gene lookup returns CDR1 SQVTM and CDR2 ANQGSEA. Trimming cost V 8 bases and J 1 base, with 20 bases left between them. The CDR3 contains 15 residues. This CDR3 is CSIQGEGTLNYGYTF. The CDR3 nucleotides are TGCAGCATCCAAGGAGAAGGGACCCTTAACTATGGCTACACCTTC.

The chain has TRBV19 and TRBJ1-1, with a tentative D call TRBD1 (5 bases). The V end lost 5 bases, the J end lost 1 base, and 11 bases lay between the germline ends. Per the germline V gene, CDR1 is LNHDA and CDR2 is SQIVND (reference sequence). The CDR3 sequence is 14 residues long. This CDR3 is CASSPGMPNTEAFF. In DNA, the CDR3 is TGTGCCAGTAGTCCAGGGATGCCGAACACTGAAGCTTTCTTT.

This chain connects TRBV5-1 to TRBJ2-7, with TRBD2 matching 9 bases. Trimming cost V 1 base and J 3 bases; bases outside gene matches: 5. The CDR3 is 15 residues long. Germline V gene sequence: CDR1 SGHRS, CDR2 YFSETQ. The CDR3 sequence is CASSLRASGNYEQYF. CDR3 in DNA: TGCGCCAGCAGCTTGAGGGCTAGCGGGAACTACGAGCAGTACTTC.

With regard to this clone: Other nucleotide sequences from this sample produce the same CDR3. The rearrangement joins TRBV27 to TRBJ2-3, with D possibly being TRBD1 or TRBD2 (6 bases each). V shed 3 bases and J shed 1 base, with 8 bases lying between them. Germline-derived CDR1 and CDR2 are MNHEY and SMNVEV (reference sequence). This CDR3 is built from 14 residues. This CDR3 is CASSFRGGTDTQYF. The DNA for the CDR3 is TGTGCCAGCAGTTTTAGGGGGGGCACAGATACGCAGTATTTT.

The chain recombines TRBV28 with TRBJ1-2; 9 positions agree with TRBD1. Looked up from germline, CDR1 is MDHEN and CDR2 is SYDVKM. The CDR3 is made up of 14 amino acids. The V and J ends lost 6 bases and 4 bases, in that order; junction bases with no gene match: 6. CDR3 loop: CASSRQGGSYGYTF. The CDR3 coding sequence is TGTGCCAGCAGCCGACAGGGGGGTTCCTATGGCTACACCTTC.

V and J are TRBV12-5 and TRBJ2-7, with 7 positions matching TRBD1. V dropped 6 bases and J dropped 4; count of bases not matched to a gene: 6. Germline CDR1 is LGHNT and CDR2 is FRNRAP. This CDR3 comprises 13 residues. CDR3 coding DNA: TGTGCTAGTGGGGGACAGAGACGATACGAGCAGTACTTC. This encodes CASGGQRRYEQYF.

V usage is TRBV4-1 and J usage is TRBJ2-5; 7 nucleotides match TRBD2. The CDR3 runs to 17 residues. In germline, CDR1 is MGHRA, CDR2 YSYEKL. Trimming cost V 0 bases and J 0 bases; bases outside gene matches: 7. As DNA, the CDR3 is TGCGCCAGCAGCCAAGATAGTGGGGAGGGTTACCAAGAGACCCAGTACTTC. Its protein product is CASSQDSGEGYQETQYF.

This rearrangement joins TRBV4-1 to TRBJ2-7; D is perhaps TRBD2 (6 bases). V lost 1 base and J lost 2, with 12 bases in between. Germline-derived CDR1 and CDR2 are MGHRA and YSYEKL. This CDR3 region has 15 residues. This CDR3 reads CASSQGAGRTYEQYF. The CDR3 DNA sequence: TGCGCCAGCAGCCAAGGGGCAGGGAGGACCTACGAGCAGTACTTC.

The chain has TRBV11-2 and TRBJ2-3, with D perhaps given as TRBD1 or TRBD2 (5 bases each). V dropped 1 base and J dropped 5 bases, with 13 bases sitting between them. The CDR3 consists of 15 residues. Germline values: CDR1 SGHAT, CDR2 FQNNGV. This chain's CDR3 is CASSLVGGAIDTQYF. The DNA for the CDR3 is TGTGCCAGCAGCTTAGTTGGGGGAGCCATAGATACGCAGTATTTT. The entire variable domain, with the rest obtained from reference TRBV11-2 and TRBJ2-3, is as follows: EAGVAQSPRYKIIEKRQSVAFWCNPISGHATLYWYQQILGQGPKLLIQFQNNGVVDDSQLPKDRFSAERLKGVDSTLKIQPAKLEDSAVYLCASSLVGGAIDTQYFGPGTRLTVL.